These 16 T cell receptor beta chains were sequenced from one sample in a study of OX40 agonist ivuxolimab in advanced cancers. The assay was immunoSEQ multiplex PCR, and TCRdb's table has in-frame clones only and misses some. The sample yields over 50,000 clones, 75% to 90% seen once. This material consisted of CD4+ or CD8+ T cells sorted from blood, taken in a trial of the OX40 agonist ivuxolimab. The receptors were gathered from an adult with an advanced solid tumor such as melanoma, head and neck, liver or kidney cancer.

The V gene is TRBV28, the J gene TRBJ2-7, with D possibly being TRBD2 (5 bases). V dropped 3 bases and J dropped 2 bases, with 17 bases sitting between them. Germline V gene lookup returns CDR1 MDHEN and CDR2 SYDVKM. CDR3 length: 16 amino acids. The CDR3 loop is CASSFRHVQRTYEQYF. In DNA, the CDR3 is TGTGCCAGCAGTTTTCGCCACGTCCAGCGGACCTACGAGCAGTACTTC.

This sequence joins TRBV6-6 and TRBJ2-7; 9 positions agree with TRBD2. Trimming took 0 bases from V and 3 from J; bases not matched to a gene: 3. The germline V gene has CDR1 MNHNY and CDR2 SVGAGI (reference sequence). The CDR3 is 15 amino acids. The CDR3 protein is CASSYSLTSGYEQYF. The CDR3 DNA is TGTGCCAGCAGTTACTCGTTGACTAGCGGCTACGAGCAGTACTTC.

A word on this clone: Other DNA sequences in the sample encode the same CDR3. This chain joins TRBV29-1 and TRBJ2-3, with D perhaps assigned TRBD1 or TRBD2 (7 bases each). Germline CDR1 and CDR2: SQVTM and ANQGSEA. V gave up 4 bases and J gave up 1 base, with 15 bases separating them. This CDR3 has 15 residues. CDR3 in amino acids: CSVGGQGGGTDTQYF. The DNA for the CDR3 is TGCAGCGTTGGTGGGCAGGGGGGGGGCACAGATACGCAGTATTTT.

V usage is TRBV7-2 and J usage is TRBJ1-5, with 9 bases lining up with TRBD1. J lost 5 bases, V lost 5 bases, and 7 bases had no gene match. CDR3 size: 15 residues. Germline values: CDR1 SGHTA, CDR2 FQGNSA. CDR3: CASSPTGGMDQPQHF. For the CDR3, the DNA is TGTGCCAGCAGCCCCACAGGGGGCATGGATCAGCCCCAGCATTTT.

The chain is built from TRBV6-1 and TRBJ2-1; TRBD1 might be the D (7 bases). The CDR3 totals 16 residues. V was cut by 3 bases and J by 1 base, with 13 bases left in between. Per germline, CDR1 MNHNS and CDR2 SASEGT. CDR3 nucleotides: TGTGCCAGCAGTGACAAGACAGGGAGGTCCTACAATGAGCAGTTCTTC. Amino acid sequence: CASSDKTGRSYNEQFF.

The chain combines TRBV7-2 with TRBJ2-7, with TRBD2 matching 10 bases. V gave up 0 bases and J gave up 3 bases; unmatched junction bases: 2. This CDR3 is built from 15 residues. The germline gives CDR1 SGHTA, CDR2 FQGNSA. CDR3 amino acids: CASSLASSGSYEQYF. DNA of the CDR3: TGTGCCAGCAGCTTAGCGTCTAGCGGGAGCTACGAGCAGTACTTC.

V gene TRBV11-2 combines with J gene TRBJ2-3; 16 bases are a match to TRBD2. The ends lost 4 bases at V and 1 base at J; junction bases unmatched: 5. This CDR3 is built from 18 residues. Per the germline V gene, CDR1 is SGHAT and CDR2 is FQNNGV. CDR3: CASSSGLAGGRRTDTQYF. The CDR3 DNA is TGTGCCAGCAGCTCGGGACTAGCGGGGGGGCGTCGCACAGATACGCAGTATTTT.

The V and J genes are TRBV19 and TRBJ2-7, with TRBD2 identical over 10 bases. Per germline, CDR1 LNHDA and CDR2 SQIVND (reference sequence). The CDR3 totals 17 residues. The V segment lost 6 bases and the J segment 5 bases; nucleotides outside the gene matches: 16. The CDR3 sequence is CASSTTFRSSGSNEQYF. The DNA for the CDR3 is TGTGCCAGTAGCACCACCTTCAGGTCTAGCGGGAGTAACGAGCAGTACTTC.

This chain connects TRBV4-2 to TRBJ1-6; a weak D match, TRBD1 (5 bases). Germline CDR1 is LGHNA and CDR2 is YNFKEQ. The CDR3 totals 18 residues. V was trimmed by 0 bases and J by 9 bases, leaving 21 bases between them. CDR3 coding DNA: TGTGCCAGCAGCCAAGAGAGGGGCAGGGAGGGCTTATTTTCACCCCTCCACTTT. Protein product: CASSQERGREGLFSPLHF.

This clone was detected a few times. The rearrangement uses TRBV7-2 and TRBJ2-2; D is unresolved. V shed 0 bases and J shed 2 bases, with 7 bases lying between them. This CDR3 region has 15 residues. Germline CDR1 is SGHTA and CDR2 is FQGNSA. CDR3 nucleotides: TGTGCCAGCAGCTTAGCCGACACCAACACCGGGGAGCTGTTTTTT. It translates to CASSLADTNTGELFF. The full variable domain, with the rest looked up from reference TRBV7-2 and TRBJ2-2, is GAGVSQSPSNKVTEKGKDVELRCDPISGHTALYWYRQSLGQGLEFLIYFQGNSAPDKSGLPSDRFSAERTGGSVSTLTIQRTQQEDSAVYLCASSLADTNTGELFFGEGSRLTVL.

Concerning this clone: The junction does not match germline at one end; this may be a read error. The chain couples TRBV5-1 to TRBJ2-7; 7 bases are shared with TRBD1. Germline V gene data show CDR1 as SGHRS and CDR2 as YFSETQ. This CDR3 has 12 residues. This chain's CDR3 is CASSLEGAVLNF. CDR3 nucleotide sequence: TGCGCCAGCAGCTTGGAGGGGGCTGTCCTGAACTTC.

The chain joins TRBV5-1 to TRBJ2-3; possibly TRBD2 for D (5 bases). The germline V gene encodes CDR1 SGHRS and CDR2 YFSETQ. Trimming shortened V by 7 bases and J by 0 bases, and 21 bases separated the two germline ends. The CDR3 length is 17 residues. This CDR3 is CASCLIGSRTSTDTQYF. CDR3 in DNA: TGCGCCAGCTGCCTGATAGGGAGCAGAACTAGCACAGATACGCAGTATTTT.

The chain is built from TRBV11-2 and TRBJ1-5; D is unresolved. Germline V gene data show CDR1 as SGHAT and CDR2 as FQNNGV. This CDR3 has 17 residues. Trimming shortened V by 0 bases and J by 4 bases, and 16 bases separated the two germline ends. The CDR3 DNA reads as TGTGCCAGCAGCTTAGATCTAGGGCAGGCAAGAAATCAGCCCCAGCATTTT. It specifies CASSLDLGQARNQPQHF.

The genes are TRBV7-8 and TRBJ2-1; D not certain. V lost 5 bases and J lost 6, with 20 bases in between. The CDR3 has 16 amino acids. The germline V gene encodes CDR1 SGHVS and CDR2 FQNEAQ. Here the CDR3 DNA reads TGTGCCAGCAGCGAGCCAATTAGGATAGTTGGCAATGAGCAGTTCTTC. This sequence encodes CASSEPIRIVGNEQFF.

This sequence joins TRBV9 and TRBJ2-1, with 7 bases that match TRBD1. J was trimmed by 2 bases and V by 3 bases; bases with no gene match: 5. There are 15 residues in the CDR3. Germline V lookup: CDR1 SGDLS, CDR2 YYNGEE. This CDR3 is CASSGGTDPYNEQFF. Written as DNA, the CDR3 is TGTGCCAGCAGCGGGGGGACAGATCCCTACAATGAGCAGTTCTTC.

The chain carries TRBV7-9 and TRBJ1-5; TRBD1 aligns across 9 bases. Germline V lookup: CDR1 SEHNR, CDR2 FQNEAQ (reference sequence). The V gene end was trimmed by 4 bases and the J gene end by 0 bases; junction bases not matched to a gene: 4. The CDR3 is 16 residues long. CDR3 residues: CASSYGQGYSNQPQHF. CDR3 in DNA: TGTGCCAGCAGCTATGGACAGGGGTATAGCAATCAGCCCCAGCATTTT. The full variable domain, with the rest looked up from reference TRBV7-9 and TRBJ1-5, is DTGVSQNPRHKITKRGQNVTFRCDPISEHNRLYWYRQTLGQGPEFLTYFQNEAQLEKSRLLSDRFSAERPKGSFSTLEIQRTEQGDSAMYLCASSYGQGYSNQPQHFGDGTRLSIL.